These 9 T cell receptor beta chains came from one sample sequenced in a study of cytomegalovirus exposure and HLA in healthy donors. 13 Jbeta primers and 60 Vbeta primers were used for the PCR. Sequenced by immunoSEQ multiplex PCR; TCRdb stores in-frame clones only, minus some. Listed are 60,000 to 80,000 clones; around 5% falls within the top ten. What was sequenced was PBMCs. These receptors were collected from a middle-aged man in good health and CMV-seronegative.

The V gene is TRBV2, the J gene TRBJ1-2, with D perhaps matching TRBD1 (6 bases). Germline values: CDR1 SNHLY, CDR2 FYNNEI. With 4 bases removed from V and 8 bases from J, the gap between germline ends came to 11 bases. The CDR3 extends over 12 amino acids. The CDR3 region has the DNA TGTGCCAGCAGTGTGAGCAGGGGAGGCTACACCTTC. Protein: CASSVSRGGYTF.

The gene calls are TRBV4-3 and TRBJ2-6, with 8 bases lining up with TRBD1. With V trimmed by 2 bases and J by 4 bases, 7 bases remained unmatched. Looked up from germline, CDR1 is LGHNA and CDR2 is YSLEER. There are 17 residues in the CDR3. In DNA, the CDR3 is TGCGCCAGCAGCCAAAGTAACAGGGGGTTCGGGGCCAACGTCCTGACTTTC. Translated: CASSQSNRGFGANVLTF.

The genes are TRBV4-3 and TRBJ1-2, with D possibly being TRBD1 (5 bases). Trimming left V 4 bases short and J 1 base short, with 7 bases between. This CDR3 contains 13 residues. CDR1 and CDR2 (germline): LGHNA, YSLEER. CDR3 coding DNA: TGCGCCAGCAGCCCGACAGTTAACTATGGCTACACCTTC. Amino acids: CASSPTVNYGYTF.

The CDR3 region has the DNA TGTGCCAGCAGCGAAAGGTGGCAGGGGGACGGAAAACTGTTTTTT. Translating it yields CASSERWQGDGKLFF. The chain joins TRBV7-9 to TRBJ1-4; 7 bases are shared with TRBD1. The CDR3 has 15 amino acids. With 5 bases clipped from V and 10 bases from J, the junction kept 13 bases outside the gene matches. Germline CDR1 reads SEHNR; CDR2 reads FQNEAQ (reference sequence).

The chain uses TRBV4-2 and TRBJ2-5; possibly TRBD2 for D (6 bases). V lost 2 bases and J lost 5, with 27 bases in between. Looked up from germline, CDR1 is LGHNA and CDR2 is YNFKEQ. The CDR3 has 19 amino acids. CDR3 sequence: CASSQNLSVPGVIFETQYF. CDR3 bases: TGTGCCAGCAGCCAAAACCTAAGTGTCCCGGGAGTGATATTTGAGACCCAGTACTTC.

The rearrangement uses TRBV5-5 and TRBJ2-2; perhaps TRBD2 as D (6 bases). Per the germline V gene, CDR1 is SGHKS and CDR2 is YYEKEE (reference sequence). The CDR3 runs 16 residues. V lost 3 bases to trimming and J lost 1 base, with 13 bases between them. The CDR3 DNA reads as TGTGCCAGCAGCTGGAGGGGCAGCGTGAACACCGGGGAGCTGTTTTTT. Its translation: CASSWRGSVNTGELFF.

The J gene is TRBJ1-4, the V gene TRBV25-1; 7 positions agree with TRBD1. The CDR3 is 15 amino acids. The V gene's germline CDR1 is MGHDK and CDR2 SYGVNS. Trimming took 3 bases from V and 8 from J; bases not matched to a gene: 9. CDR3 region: CASSDIRGLDEKLFF. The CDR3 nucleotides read TGTGCCAGCAGTGACATAAGGGGGCTGGACGAAAAACTGTTTTTT.

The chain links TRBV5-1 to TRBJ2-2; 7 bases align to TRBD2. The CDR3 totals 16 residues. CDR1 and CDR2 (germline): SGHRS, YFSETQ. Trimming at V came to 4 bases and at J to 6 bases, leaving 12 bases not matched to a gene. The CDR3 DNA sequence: TGCGCCAGCAGCCGGGCGGGGGTGGAAAGTGCCGGGGAGCTGTTTTTT. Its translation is CASSRAGVESAGELFF.

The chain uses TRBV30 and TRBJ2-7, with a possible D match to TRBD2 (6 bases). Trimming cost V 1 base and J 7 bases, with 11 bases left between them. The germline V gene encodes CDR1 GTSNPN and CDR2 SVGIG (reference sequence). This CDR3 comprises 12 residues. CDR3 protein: CAWSAGEWEQYF. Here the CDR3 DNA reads TGTGCCTGGAGTGCGGGAGAGTGGGAGCAGTACTTC.